This is a list of T cell receptor beta chains from one sample in a study of blood T cells in healthy people across ages. TCRdb fed the 5' RACE reads into MiXCR, producing one record per CDR3 protein. Among approximately 800,000 distinct CDR3 sequences listed, roughly 56% were seen once. What was sequenced was blood. The source of these receptors is a man aged 35 to 55 in good health. The CDR3 runs from the conserved cysteine through the conserved F or W. D genes are given only for firm matches. Not all rows give a size; the values are once, few, many and, for expanded clones, a class.

size,J,D,V,CDR3,DNA
-,TRBJ2-5,-,TRBV12-3/TRBV12-4,CASSAGPSTGTQYF,TGTGCCAGCAGCGCCGGGCCCAGCACCGGGACCCAGTACTTC
-,TRBJ1-5,-,TRBV28,CASLTRTGNQPQHF,TGTGCCAGCCTCACGAGGACGGGCAATCAGCCCCAGCATTTT
-,TRBJ2-1,TRBD2,TRBV11-1,CASSHSGASYNEQFF,TGTGCCAGCAGTCATAGCGGGGCGTCCTACAATGAGCAGTTCTTC
few,TRBJ2-7,TRBD2,TRBV2,CASSAGAGAHEQYF,TGTGCCAGCAGTGCCGGAGCGGGAGCTCACGAGCAGTACTTC
-,TRBJ1-2,-,TRBV5-1,CASSLDAGYGYTF,TGCGCCAGCAGCTTGGATGCCGGCTATGGCTACACCTTC
-,TRBJ2-3,TRBD2,TRBV2,CASSLRLARVDTQYF,TGTGCCAGCAGTCTGAGACTAGCGAGGGTAGATACGCAGTATTTT
-,TRBJ2-5,TRBD2,TRBV20-1,CSAEPVRGVETQYF,TGCAGTGCGGAGCCGGTGCGGGGGGTAGAGACCCAGTACTTC
-,TRBJ2-7,-,TRBV27,CASRHFDEQYF,TGTGCCAGCAGGCACTTTGACGAGCAGTACTTC
few,TRBJ2-7,TRBD1,TRBV5-6,CASTLGDRASSEQYF,TGTGCCAGCACCTTAGGGGACAGGGCTTCGTCCGAGCAGTACTTC
-,TRBJ1-2,-,TRBV5-6,CASSPPWGRDYGYTF,TGTGCCAGCAGCCCACCTTGGGGGCGGGACTATGGCTACACCTTC
few,TRBJ1-2,-,TRBV9,CASSVLGSVSLTNYGYTF,TGTGCCAGCAGCGTACTCGGGTCCGTAAGTTTGACTAACTATGGCTACACCTTC
few,TRBJ2-5,-,TRBV25-1,CASSAAGLKTQYF,TGTGCCAGCAGTGCAGCAGGACTCAAGACCCAGTACTTC
few,TRBJ2-7,-,TRBV5-6,CASSLVPGSSYEQYF,TGTGCCAGCAGCTTGGTCCCAGGAAGCTCCTACGAGCAGTACTTC
-,TRBJ1-2,-,TRBV6-2/TRBV6-3,CASRAAAGNYGYTF,TGTGCCAGCAGGGCGGCGGCAGGGAACTATGGCTACACCTTC
few,TRBJ2-7,-,TRBV29-1,CSVEVDNEQYF,TGCAGCGTTGAGGTTGACAATGAGCAGTACTTC
few,TRBJ1-2,-,TRBV12-3/TRBV12-4,CASRTIQADNYGYTF,TGTGCCAGCAGGACAATACAGGCCGACAACTATGGCTACACCTTC
-,TRBJ2-1,-,TRBV6-1,CASRGGLEQFF,TGTGCCAGCAGGGGGGGCCTAGAGCAGTTCTTC
-,TRBJ2-7,-,TRBV19,CASSKGRIVSYEQYF,TGTGCCAGTAGTAAGGGACGGATTGTCTCCTACGAGCAGTACTTC
-,TRBJ2-2,-,TRBV5-4,CASSLIKNTGELFF,TGTGCCAGCAGCTTAATCAAGAACACCGGGGAGCTGTTTTTT
-,TRBJ1-1,-,TRBV6-2/TRBV6-3,CASTDAGDTEAFF,TGTGCCAGCACCGATGCGGGTGATACTGAAGCTTTCTTT
-,TRBJ2-7,TRBD2,TRBV7-9,CASTSSGKDEQYF,TGTGCCAGCACCTCTAGCGGGAAGGACGAGCAGTACTTC